The source of this T cell receptor (beta chain) is a study of cytomegalovirus exposure and HLA in healthy donors. For the study at large: Counted in an early data release were about 80 million unique TCRs from HLA-typed donors. Study-level findings and limits: In a later analysis, TCR beta V- and J-gene trimming showed a link to a missense DCLRE1C variant. Later analysis showed most CMV-associated TCR beta chains appearing HLA-restricted.

The germline CDR1 and CDR2 sequences are SEHNR and FQNEAQ (reference sequence). CDR3 length: 16 residues. V lost 4 bases, J lost 3 bases, and 19 bases lay in between. Primers included in the PCR were 60 Vbeta and 13 Jbeta primers. The table came from immunoSEQ multiplex PCR; TCRdb's copy has only in-frame clones and leaves some out. The sample has roughly 70,000 clones, approximately 70% seen once. This clone was observed many times. Its target is not known. The sample taken for sequencing was PBMCs. V usage is TRBV7-9 and J usage is TRBJ2-7, with D perhaps TRBD2 (5 bases). The sequence was obtained from a male donor in good health and CMV-seropositive. CDR3 coding DNA: TGTGCCAGCAGCTACGGAAGCGGACCTCGGCGCTACGAGCAGTACTTC. Translation: CASSYGSGPRRYEQYF.